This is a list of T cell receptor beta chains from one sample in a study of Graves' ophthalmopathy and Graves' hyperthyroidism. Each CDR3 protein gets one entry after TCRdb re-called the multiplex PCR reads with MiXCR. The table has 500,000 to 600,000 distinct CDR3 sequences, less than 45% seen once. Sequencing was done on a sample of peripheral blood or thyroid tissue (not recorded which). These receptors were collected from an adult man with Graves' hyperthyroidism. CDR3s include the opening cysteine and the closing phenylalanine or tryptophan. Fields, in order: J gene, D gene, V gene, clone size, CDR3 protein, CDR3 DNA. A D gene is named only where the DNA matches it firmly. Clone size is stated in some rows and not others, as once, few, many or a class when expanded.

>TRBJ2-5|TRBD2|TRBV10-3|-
CAISAGLAGGNGTQYF
TGTGCCATCAGTGCGGGGCTAGCGGGGGGTAATGGGACCCAGTACTTC
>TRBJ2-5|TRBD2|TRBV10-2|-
CASSYIPGLAGGGETQYF
TGTGCCAGCAGTTACATCCCTGGACTAGCGGGAGGGGGAGAGACCCAGTACTTC
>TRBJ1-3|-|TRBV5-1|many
CASSLGSTSGNTIYF
TGCGCCAGCAGCTTGGGCAGTACATCTGGAAACACCATATATTTT
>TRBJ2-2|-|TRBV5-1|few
CASSLDQQGMNTGELFF
TGCGCCAGCAGCTTGGACCAACAGGGCATGAACACCGGGGAGCTGTTTTTT
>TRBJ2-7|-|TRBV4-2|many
CASSQSDYEQYF
TGTGCCAGCAGCCAATCAGACTACGAGCAGTACTTC
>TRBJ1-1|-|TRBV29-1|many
CSVTPRGPNTEAFF
TGCAGCGTTACCCCCCGTGGGCCTAACACTGAAGCTTTCTTT
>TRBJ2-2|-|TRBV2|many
CASKITGTNTGELFF
TGTGCCAGCAAGATAACCGGCACGAACACCGGGGAGCTGTTTTTT
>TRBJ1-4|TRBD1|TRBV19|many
CASSPTGGMDEKLFF
TGTGCCAGTAGTCCGACAGGGGGCATGGATGAAAAACTGTTTTTT
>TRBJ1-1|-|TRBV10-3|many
CAISESKRSTVTNTEAFF
TGTGCCATCAGTGAGTCAAAAAGATCTACAGTGACGAACACTGAAGCTTTCTTT
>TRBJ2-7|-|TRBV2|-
CASSQAKTTAYEQYF
TGTGCCAGCAGCCAAGCTAAGACTACAGCCTACGAGCAGTACTTC
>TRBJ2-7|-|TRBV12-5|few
CASGSDRSISYEQYF
TGTGCTAGTGGATCCGACAGGTCAATTTCCTACGAGCAGTACTTC
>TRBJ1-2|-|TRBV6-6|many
CASSPDSRYGYTF
TGTGCCAGCAGCCCGGACAGTCGCTATGGCTACACCTTC
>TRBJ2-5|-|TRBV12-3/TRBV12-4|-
CASSRWAGLRETQYF
TGTGCCAGCAGTAGGTGGGCAGGGCTACGGGAGACCCAGTACTTC
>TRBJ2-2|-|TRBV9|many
CASSVNQRLNTGELFF
TGTGCCAGCAGCGTAAATCAGCGGCTGAACACCGGGGAGCTGTTTTTT
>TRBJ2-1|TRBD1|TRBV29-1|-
CSLTGQGPYNEQFF
TGCAGCTTGACCGGACAGGGACCATACAATGAGCAGTTCTTC
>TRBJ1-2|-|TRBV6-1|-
CASSEAGTGNYGYTF
TGTGCCAGCAGTGAAGCGGGGACGGGGAACTATGGCTACACCTTC
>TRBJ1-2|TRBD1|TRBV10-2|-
CASSESGTVYGYTF
TGCGCCAGCAGTGAGTCCGGGACAGTCTATGGCTACACCTTC
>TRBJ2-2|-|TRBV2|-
CASSIDGQGTGELFF
TGTGCCAGCAGCATCGATGGCCAAGGGACCGGGGAGCTGTTTTTT
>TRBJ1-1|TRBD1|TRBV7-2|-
CASSSDRVRVQSTEAFF
TGTGCCAGCAGCTCCGACAGGGTAAGGGTTCAGAGCACTGAAGCTTTCTTT
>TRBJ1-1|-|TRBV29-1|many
CSVARLGKKSEAFF
TGCAGCGTCGCCCGATTGGGGAAAAAAAGTGAAGCTTTCTTT
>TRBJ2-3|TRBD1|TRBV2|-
CASSEDRVGEQYF
TGTGCCAGCAGCGAGGACAGGGTGGGTGAGCAGTATTTT
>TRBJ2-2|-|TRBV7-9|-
CASSRSAGTGELFF
TGTGCCAGCAGCCGGTCGGCGGGGACCGGGGAGCTGTTTTTT
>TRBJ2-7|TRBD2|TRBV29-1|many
CSVEAGTSGAYEQYF
TGCAGCGTTGAGGCCGGGACTAGCGGGGCCTATGAGCAGTACTTC
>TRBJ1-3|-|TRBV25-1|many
CASSEGVGRHSGNTIYF
TGTGCCAGCAGTGAAGGAGTGGGCAGGCACTCTGGAAACACCATATATTTT
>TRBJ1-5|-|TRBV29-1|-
CSLWGSFQPQHF
TGCAGCTTGTGGGGATCGTTTCAGCCCCAGCATTTT
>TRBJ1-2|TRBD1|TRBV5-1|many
CASSLEPGQGGYGYTF
TGCGCCAGCAGCTTGGAGCCGGGACAGGGAGGCTATGGCTACACCTTC
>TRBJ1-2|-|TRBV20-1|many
CSAVPEGGRGGYTF
TGCAGTGCGGTCCCAGAAGGGGGACGGGGAGGCTACACCTTC
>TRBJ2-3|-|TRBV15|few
CATKAVATDTQYF
TGTGCCACCAAAGCCGTGGCCACAGATACGCAGTATTTT
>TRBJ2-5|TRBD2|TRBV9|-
CASSVDGGSWQETQYF
TGTGCCAGCAGCGTAGACGGCGGGAGTTGGCAAGAGACCCAGTACTTC
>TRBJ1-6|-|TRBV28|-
CASSPWDVGRVSPLHF
TGTGCCAGCAGTCCCTGGGATGTGGGAAGGGTTTCACCCCTCCACTTT
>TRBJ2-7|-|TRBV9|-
CASSVASWVGHSEQYF
TGTGCCAGCAGCGTAGCTTCTTGGGTGGGACACAGTGAGCAGTACTTC
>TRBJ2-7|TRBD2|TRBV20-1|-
CSASDLAGMNEQYF
TGCAGTGCTAGTGACCTAGCGGGGATGAATGAGCAGTACTTC
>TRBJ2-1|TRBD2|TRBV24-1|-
CATSDLASGSDNEQFF
TGTGCCACCAGTGATCTCGCTAGCGGGAGTGACAATGAGCAGTTCTTC
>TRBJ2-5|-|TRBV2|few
CASSVVAIQETQYF
TGTGCCAGCAGTGTCGTGGCTATCCAAGAGACCCAGTACTTC
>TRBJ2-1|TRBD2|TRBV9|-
CASSESGGQTYNEQFF
TGTGCCAGCAGCGAGAGCGGGGGCCAGACCTACAATGAGCAGTTCTTC